The 10 T cell receptor beta chains listed next were all sequenced from one sample in a study of cytomegalovirus exposure and HLA in healthy donors. The PCR used 60 Vbeta and 13 Jbeta primers. Measured with immunoSEQ multiplex PCR; TCRdb has only the in-frame clones, and not every one. The table records under 200,000 clones, around 86% of them present only once. The specimen was PBMCs. The receptors derive from a human donor in good health.

This chain links TRBV6-5 with TRBJ2-4; 9 nucleotides match TRBD1. CDR1 and CDR2 from the germline V gene are MNHEY and SVGAGI. V shed 5 bases, J shed 5 bases, and the junction held 4 bases outside the gene matches. The CDR3 is 14 residues long. The CDR3 spells CASSEQGAQNIQYF. CDR3 bases: TGTGCCAGCAGTGAACAGGGGGCTCAAAACATTCAGTACTTC.

The genes are TRBV29-1 and TRBJ2-7; 11 bases match TRBD1. This CDR3 is built from 13 residues. CDR1 is SQVTM, CDR2 ANQGSEA, per germline. V dropped 6 bases and J dropped 5; count of bases not matched to a gene: 6. The CDR3 sequence is CSVGTGGPDEQYF. CDR3 coding DNA: TGCAGCGTAGGGACAGGGGGGCCGGACGAGCAGTACTTC.

This chain links TRBV7-9 with TRBJ2-5, with 11 bases lining up with TRBD2. This CDR3 has 16 amino acids. The germline CDR1 and CDR2 sequences are SEHNR and FQNEAQ (reference sequence). With V trimmed by 6 bases and J by 3 bases, 9 bases remained unmatched. For the CDR3, the DNA is TGTGCCAGCAGATCTATAGCGGGGGGGCTCGAAGAGACCCAGTACTTC. This codes for CASRSIAGGLEETQYF.

V gene TRBV7-8 combines with J gene TRBJ2-5; 8 bases fit TRBD2. The length of the CDR3 is 14 residues. Germline assignment: CDR1 SGHVS and CDR2 FQNEAQ. Germline trimming cut 1 base from V and 9 bases from J; bases unmatched to any gene: 7. The CDR3 DNA reads TGTGCCAGCAGCTTAGAATCGGGACTAGGAGCCCAGTACTTC. As protein: CASSLESGLGAQYF.

In DNA, the CDR3 is TGTGCCAGCAGTTACTCACAGGGGGCCGGGAACACTGAAGCTTTCTTT. Translating gives CASSYSQGAGNTEAFF. The chain joins TRBV6-5 to TRBJ1-1, with TRBD1 identical over 9 bases. The V gene's germline CDR1 is MNHEY and CDR2 SVGAGI. Trimming took 0 bases from V and 1 from J; bases not matched to a gene: 3. This CDR3 comprises 16 residues.

The chain links TRBV6-1 to TRBJ2-5; 12 bases are shared with TRBD2. This CDR3 has 14 residues. Unmatched junction bases numbered 8, after V lost 4 bases and J lost 11 bases. CDR1 MNHNS and CDR2 SASEGT come from the germline V gene. CDR3 amino acids: CASSGGLAGFEQYF. For the CDR3, the DNA is TGTGCCAGCAGTGGGGGACTAGCGGGTTTTGAGCAGTACTTC.

Turning to this clone: Other DNA sequences in the sample encode the same CDR3. The chain joins TRBV7-9 to TRBJ1-1; 8 nucleotides match TRBD1. Germline CDR1 reads SEHNR; CDR2 reads FQNEAQ (reference sequence). The V gene end was trimmed by 4 bases and the J gene end by 1 base; junction bases not matched to a gene: 2. The CDR3 contains 14 residues. The CDR3 DNA is TGTGCCAGCAGCTCGGGACAGGCGAACACTGAAGCTTTCTTT. Translation gives CASSSGQANTEAFF.

There are a few counts of this clone. The chain joins TRBV15 to TRBJ2-5; weak D call: TRBD1 (6 bases). Germline V gene sequence: CDR1 LNHNV, CDR2 YYDKDF (reference sequence). The CDR3 runs to 14 residues. V lost 1 base and J 4 bases, leaving 10 bases between the germline ends. The CDR3 nucleotides read TGTGCCACCAGCAGAGCCGGGACACCAGAGACCCAGTACTTC. Translated: CATSRAGTPETQYF.

The chain employs TRBV6-6 and TRBJ1-4; 7 bases align to TRBD1. The CDR3 sequence is 15 residues long. V trimming: 3 bases; J trimming: 7 bases; junction bases outside the gene matches: 8. The germline V gene encodes CDR1 MNHNY and CDR2 SVGAGI (reference sequence). This CDR3 is CASSYFEGAFEKLFF. The CDR3 nucleotides read TGTGCCAGCAGTTATTTTGAGGGGGCTTTTGAAAAACTGTTTTTT.

The V call is TRBV19, the J call TRBJ2-1; 9 bases line up with TRBD1. Germline loops: CDR1 LNHDA, CDR2 SQIVND (reference sequence). Unmatched junction bases numbered 8, after V lost 5 bases and J lost 6 bases. This CDR3 spans 15 amino acids. CDR3 sequence (DNA): TGTGCCAGTAGTGAGTGGGACAGGGTCGGCAATGAGCAGTTCTTC. Its translation is CASSEWDRVGNEQFF.